This TCR beta chain was retrieved from a study of blood T cells in healthy people across ages. Study conclusions and caveats: Underestimates were what the diversity estimates from one million T cells were considered to be. There was a strong correlation between TCR beta diversity and naive T cell percentage.

Per sample, extraction of total RNA gave at least 5.5 micrograms in every case. A second roughly 6 to 12 cycle PCR used barcoded and J-beta primers. MiXCR, applied by TCRdb to the 5' RACE reads, yields one record per CDR3 protein. This table has hundreds of thousands of distinct CDR3 sequences, roughly 53% appearing once. The J segment lost 2 bases and the V segment lost 2 bases, leaving 6 bases of the junction unmatched. CDR3 length: 15 residues. CDR1 and CDR2 from the germline V gene are SQVTM and ANQGSEA. As to this clonotype: Its antigen remains unidentified.

The chain is built from TRBV29-1 and TRBJ2-3; 8 bases agree with TRBD2. The TCR originated in a man in his sixties in good health. The source material was blood. The CDR3 protein is CSVELAGGSTDTQYF. The CDR3 region has the DNA TGCAGCGTTGAACTGGCGGGGGGCTCCACAGATACGCAGTATTTT.